The sequence of this T cell receptor (beta chain) was determined in a study of preoperative IRX-2 immunotherapy in early breast cancer. The CDR3 loop spans 16 amino acids. Germline V gives CDR1 SSHAT, CDR2 FNYEAQ (reference sequence). V shed 3 bases, J shed 8 bases, and the junction held 13 bases outside the gene matches. Here immunoSEQ multiplex PCR was the method, and the copy in TCRdb shows in-frame clones only, minus some. The sample lists approximately 26,000 clones, about 77% occurring once. Treatment described: preoperative locoregional IRX-2 cytokine immunotherapy. Patients received preoperative, locoregional IRX-2 cytokine immunotherapy in a phase Ib study.

The sequencing here drew on lymph node tissue, taken before IRX-2 immunotherapy. This TCR derives from a human donor with breast cancer. The chain employs TRBV7-7 and TRBJ1-2; 9 positions match TRBD1. The CDR3 region has the DNA TGTGCCAGCAGCTTGGGCGGACAGGGGCTCTTCGGGGGCTACACCTTC. Its protein is CASSLGGQGLFGGYTF.